Presented here are 27 T cell receptor beta chains from one specimen sequenced in a study of cytomegalovirus exposure and HLA in healthy donors. The PCR had 60 Vbeta and 13 Jbeta primers. TCRdb's table, derived via immunoSEQ multiplex PCR, lists solely in-frame clones and lacks some. The sample yields 100,000 to 150,000 clones, 80% seen once. The specimen sequenced was PBMCs. The receptor set was obtained from a young man in good health and CMV-seronegative.

The chain joins TRBV7-7 to TRBJ2-2, with D possibly TRBD2 on 6 matching bases. CDR1 and CDR2 (germline): SSHAT, FNYEAQ (reference sequence). Trimming stripped 5 bases from V and 2 bases from J, with 12 bases between. The CDR3 has 15 amino acids. In DNA form, the CDR3 reads TGTGCCAGCAGCCCCCGGGACTTCAACACCGGGGAGCTGTTTTTT. Translating it yields CASSPRDFNTGELFF.

This clone was detected only a few times. The chain links TRBV4-3 to TRBJ2-7; D unclear. V was shortened by 3 bases and J by 3 bases, with 12 bases between the two germline ends. This CDR3 region has 14 residues. Germline loops: CDR1 LGHNA, CDR2 YSLEER. The chain's CDR3 is CASSQDHYLYEQYF. CDR3 nucleotides: TGCGCCAGCAGCCAGGATCACTACCTCTACGAGCAGTACTTC.

This chain connects TRBV5-1 to TRBJ2-2; tentatively, D is TRBD2 (6 bases). The CDR3 consists of 15 residues. The V end was cut by 0 bases, the J end by 0 bases, with 6 bases between. Germline V gives CDR1 SGHRS, CDR2 YFSETQ. The CDR3 reads CASSLGGANTGELFF. In DNA, the CDR3 is TGCGCCAGCAGCTTGGGGGGGGCGAACACCGGGGAGCTGTTTTTT.

The rearrangement joins TRBV5-6 to TRBJ2-3; 9 positions agree with TRBD1. With V trimmed by 4 bases and J by 1 base, 7 bases remained unmatched. This CDR3 has 16 residues. CDR1 and CDR2 from the germline V gene are SGHDT and YYEEEE. The CDR3 here is CASSRVGTGRTDTQYF. In DNA, the CDR3 is TGTGCCAGCAGCCGGGTTGGGACAGGGCGCACAGATACGCAGTATTTT.

V is TRBV28 and J is TRBJ2-6, with 8 bases aligning to TRBD1. This CDR3 has 18 residues. After removal of 6 bases from V and 0 bases from J, the junction contained 10 bases not matched to a gene. Per germline, CDR1 MDHEN and CDR2 SYDVKM. The CDR3 spells CASRTTGGISSGANVLTF. The CDR3 nucleotides are TGTGCCAGCAGGACCACAGGGGGGATATCCTCTGGGGCCAACGTCCTGACTTTC.

The sample holds a few counts of this clone. The V gene is TRBV27, the J gene TRBJ1-2, with 7 bases lining up with TRBD1. The CDR3 is 16 residues long. Germline V gives CDR1 MNHEY, CDR2 SMNVEV (reference sequence). With 5 bases clipped from V and 1 base from J, the junction kept 10 bases outside the gene matches. The CDR3 reads CASSPEWTGVNYGYTF. The CDR3 coding sequence is TGTGCCAGCAGTCCCGAATGGACAGGAGTTAACTATGGCTACACCTTC.

CDR3: CASSLGGRTNEQFF. The CDR3 bases are TGTGCCAGCAGTTTAGGGGGGAGGACAAATGAGCAGTTCTTC. The rearrangement links TRBV28 to TRBJ2-1; perhaps TRBD2 as D (6 bases). The CDR3 is made up of 14 amino acids. CDR1 MDHEN and CDR2 SYDVKM come from the germline V gene. V gave up 2 bases and J gave up 7 bases, with 12 bases separating them.

The CDR3 region is CASSSTSGSPGGSYNEQFF. The DNA of the CDR3 is TGTGCCAGCAGCTCGACTAGCGGGAGCCCCGGGGGGTCCTACAATGAGCAGTTCTTC. The V and J genes are TRBV14 and TRBJ2-1; 12 positions match TRBD2. Germline assignment: CDR1 SGHDN and CDR2 FVKESK. Trimming at V came to 5 bases and at J to 1 base, leaving 12 bases not matched to a gene. The CDR3 is 19 residues long. Supplemented by reference TRBV14 and TRBJ2-1, the full variable domain reads EAGVTQFPSHSVIEKGQTVTLRCDPISGHDNLYWYRRVMGKEIKFLLHFVKESKQDESGMPNNRFLAERTGGTYSTLKVQPAELEDSGVYFCASSSTSGSPGGSYNEQFFGPGTRLTVL.

The CDR3: CASSATGGDTEAFF. The CDR3 nucleotides read TGTGCCAGCAGCGCGACAGGGGGCGACACTGAAGCTTTCTTT. The chain recombines TRBV9 with TRBJ1-1; 10 nucleotides line up with TRBD1. V lost 3 bases and J lost 3; bases outside the gene matches: 2. The CDR3 is 14 amino acids. Per the germline V gene, CDR1 is SGDLS and CDR2 is YYNGEE.

The chain joins TRBV18 to TRBJ2-7; 10 bases agree with TRBD1. Germline CDR1 reads KGHSH; CDR2 reads LQKENI. This CDR3 comprises 15 residues. With V trimmed by 3 bases and J by 5 bases, 7 bases remained unmatched. The CDR3 coding sequence is TGTGCCAGCTCACCCCTTCAGACAGGGGGCGACGAGCAGTACTTC. Protein sequence: CASSPLQTGGDEQYF.

This chain links TRBV11-2 with TRBJ2-5; D might be TRBD2 (5 bases). The ends were cut back, 6 bases at V and 3 bases at J, with 11 bases in the middle. Looked up from germline, CDR1 is SGHAT and CDR2 is FQNNGV. CDR3 length equals 13 residues. The CDR3 bases are TGTGCCAGCAGTACCGGGGAAAAAGAGACCCAGTACTTC. Translated: CASSTGEKETQYF.

V and J are TRBV12-5 and TRBJ1-2; 10 bases fit TRBD1. The CDR3 is 15 amino acids. Trimming at V came to 3 bases and at J to 0 bases, leaving 1 base not matched to a gene. The germline V gene has CDR1 LGHNT and CDR2 FRNRAP. The CDR3 sequence: CASGFGQGANYGYTF. CDR3 DNA sequence: TGTGCTAGTGGTTTCGGACAGGGGGCTAACTATGGCTACACCTTC. Based on the CDR3 plus reference TRBV12-5 and TRBJ1-2, the full variable domain is DARVTQTPRHKVTEMGQEVTMRCQPILGHNTVFWYRQTMMQGLELLAYFRNRAPLDDSGMPKDRFSAEMPDATLATLKIQPSEPRDSAVYFCASGFGQGANYGYTFGSGTRLTVV.

V and J are TRBV27 and TRBJ1-4, with 8 nucleotides matching TRBD1. Germline V gene lookup returns CDR1 MNHEY and CDR2 SMNVEV (reference sequence). Losses at the gene ends were 4 bases for V and 2 bases for J; bases not matched to a gene: 9. The CDR3 contains 17 residues. The CDR3 DNA is TGTGCCAGCAGTTCCGGACAGGGTCGCGTTACTAATGAAAAACTGTTTTTT. Amino acids: CASSSGQGRVTNEKLFF.

The chain carries TRBV10-3 and TRBJ2-1; D possibly corresponds to TRBD1 (5 bases). Trimming shortened V by 11 bases and J by 9 bases, and 23 bases separated the two germline ends. The CDR3 contains 14 residues. CDR1 ENHRY and CDR2 SYGVKD come from the germline V gene. CDR3 sequence: CALGATNRIGEQFF. CDR3 in DNA: TGTGCCTTAGGGGCTACCAATCGGATAGGTGAGCAGTTCTTC.

The chain joins TRBV5-8 to TRBJ2-5; 8 positions agree with TRBD2. Germline V CDR1 and CDR2: SGHTS, YDEGEE. The CDR3 consists of 15 residues. V was pared by 0 bases and J by 6 bases, with 7 bases of the junction left unmatched. The CDR3 bases are TGTGCCAGCAGCTTGGGGACTAGCTTAGTAAAGACCCAGTACTTC. This sequence encodes CASSLGTSLVKTQYF.

Only one count was recorded for this clone. The chain recombines TRBV7-6 with TRBJ2-7; D remains unclear. Germline V gene lookup returns CDR1 SGHVS and CDR2 FNYEAQ. The CDR3 extends over 11 amino acids. Trimming removed 2 bases at V and 5 bases at J, with 4 bases between. CDR3: CASSLRDEQYF. The CDR3 region has the DNA TGTGCCAGCAGCTTACGGGACGAGCAGTACTTC.

This sequence joins TRBV28 and TRBJ2-7; 10 bases are a match to TRBD1. Germline V gene data show CDR1 as MDHEN and CDR2 as SYDVKM. V lost 7 bases and J lost 2; bases outside the gene matches: 5. The length of the CDR3 is 14 residues. The CDR3 DNA is TGTGCCAGCACCCCAGGGACAGGGGCCTACGAGCAGTACTTC. Its protein product is CASTPGTGAYEQYF.

The rearrangement joins TRBV6-6 to TRBJ1-1; perhaps TRBD1 as D (6 bases). Germline V gives CDR1 MNHNY, CDR2 SVGAGI (reference sequence). V was trimmed by 5 bases and J by 0 bases, leaving 10 bases between them. CDR3 length equals 14 residues. CDR3 nucleotide sequence: TGTGCCAGCAGTCAACAGGGAATGAACACTGAAGCTTTCTTT. This gives the protein CASSQQGMNTEAFF.

The rearrangement joins TRBV11-3 to TRBJ2-7; TRBD1 is a possible D gene (5 bases). CDR3 length equals 11 residues. Per germline, CDR1 SGHNT and CDR2 YENEEA. Trimming stripped 5 bases from V and 7 bases from J, with 9 bases between. CDR3 in amino acids: CASSARTEQYF. CDR3 coding DNA: TGTGCCAGCAGCGCACGGACAGAGCAGTACTTC.

The rearrangement uses TRBV13 and TRBJ1-2, with 11 bases lining up with TRBD1. J gave up 12 bases and V 5 bases, and 14 bases lay outside the gene matches. Germline assignment: CDR1 PRHDT and CDR2 FYEKMQ (reference sequence). This CDR3 has 15 amino acids. In DNA, the CDR3 is TGTGCCAGCAGCGTGGGTCAGCGGGACAGGGGGTTAGACACCTTC. Its protein product is CASSVGQRDRGLDTF. The entire variable domain, with the rest obtained from reference TRBV13 and TRBJ1-2, is as follows: AAGVIQSPRHLIKEKRETATLKCYPIPRHDTVYWYQQGPGQDPQFLISFYEKMQSDKGSIPDRFSAQQFSDYHSELNMSSLELGDSALYFCASSVGQRDRGLDTFGSGTRLTVV.

The chain is built from TRBV30 and TRBJ1-1; D unclear. The CDR3 totals 13 residues. Germline CDR1 and CDR2: GTSNPN and SVGIG (reference sequence). Trimming pared 0 bases from V and 8 bases from J, leaving 13 bases between. The CDR3, as DNA: TGTGCCTGGAGTGTTTCCGACGAGCGCGAAGCTTTCTTT. It is translated as CAWSVSDEREAFF.

The chain employs TRBV30 and TRBJ2-7; 9 bases match TRBD2. From germline, CDR1 is GTSNPN and CDR2 SVGIG (reference sequence). Trimming took 4 bases from V and 4 from J; bases not matched to a gene: 11. The CDR3 runs to 15 residues. The DNA of the CDR3 is TGTGCCTGGATGTTGGCGGGAGGGTCCCCTTACGAGCAGTACTTC. It translates to CAWMLAGGSPYEQYF.

The chain recombines TRBV5-1 with TRBJ2-1, with 10 bases fitting TRBD2. The CDR3 is made up of 15 amino acids. V lost 2 bases and J lost 8; bases outside the gene matches: 7. The germline CDR1 and CDR2 sequences are SGHRS and YFSETQ. CDR3 sequence (DNA): TGCGCCAGCAGCTTAAGCCTAGCGGGAGTCGATGAGCAGTTCTTC. Its translation is CASSLSLAGVDEQFF.

The chain is built from TRBV29-1 and TRBJ2-5, with 9 bases matching TRBD1. V lost 4 bases to trimming and J lost 5 bases; unmatched junction nucleotides: 5. Germline-derived CDR1 and CDR2 are SQVTM and ANQGSEA. This CDR3 has 13 residues. The CDR3 coding sequence is TGCAGCGTTGGACAGGGGGTAAGGGAGACCCAGTACTTC. It specifies CSVGQGVRETQYF.

The rearrangement joins TRBV5-4 to TRBJ2-5, with 8 positions matching TRBD1. The last part of the DNA fits TRBJ2-7 better; the J call may be wrong. CDR3 length: 15 amino acids. Germline CDR1 reads SGHNT; CDR2 reads YYREEE (reference sequence). CDR3 DNA: TGTGCCAGCAGCTTGGGACAGGGGCGCCAATACGAGCAGTACTTC. Encoded protein: CASSLGQGRQYEQYF.

The chain combines TRBV28 with TRBJ1-2; D remains ambiguous. The germline V gene has CDR1 MDHEN and CDR2 SYDVKM. The CDR3 is 14 amino acids. V gave up 5 bases and J gave up 1 base, with 11 bases separating them. The CDR3: CASSIPGINYGYTF. The CDR3 DNA sequence: TGTGCCAGCAGTATTCCGGGGATTAACTATGGCTACACCTTC.

The V gene is TRBV5-1, the J gene TRBJ2-2, with a possible D match to TRBD2 (6 bases). With 4 bases removed from V and 2 bases from J, the gap between germline ends came to 15 bases. In germline, CDR1 is SGHRS, CDR2 YFSETQ. The CDR3 has 16 amino acids. The CDR3, as DNA: TGCGCCAGCAGCCTGGAGGGACTCCCTAACACCGGGGAGCTGTTTTTT. It encodes CASSLEGLPNTGELFF.